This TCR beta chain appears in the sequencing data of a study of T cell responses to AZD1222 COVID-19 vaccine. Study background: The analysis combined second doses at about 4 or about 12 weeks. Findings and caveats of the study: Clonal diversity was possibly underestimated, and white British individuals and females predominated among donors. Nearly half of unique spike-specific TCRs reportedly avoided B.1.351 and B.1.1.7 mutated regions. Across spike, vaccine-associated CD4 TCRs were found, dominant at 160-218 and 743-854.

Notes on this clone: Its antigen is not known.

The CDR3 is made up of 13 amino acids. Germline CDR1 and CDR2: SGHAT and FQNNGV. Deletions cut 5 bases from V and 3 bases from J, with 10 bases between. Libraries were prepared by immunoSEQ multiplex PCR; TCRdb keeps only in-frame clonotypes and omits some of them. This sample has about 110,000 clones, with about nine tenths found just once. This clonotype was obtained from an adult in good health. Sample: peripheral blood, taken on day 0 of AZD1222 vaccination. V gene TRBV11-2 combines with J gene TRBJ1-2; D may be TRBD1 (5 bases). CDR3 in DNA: TGTGCCAGCAGCCGGGGGAGTTACTATGGCTACACCTTC. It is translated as CASSRGSYYGYTF.